This section outlines one T cell receptor beta chain sequence together with its context. This record comes from a study of Ad26.COV2.S vaccination and SARS-CoV-2 variants. Treatment denoted: 15 to 20 received Ad26.COV2.S at low or high dose, single or two shots; roughly five received placebo; per-sample allocation not given. After the first vaccine or placebo injection, samples were drawn on day 63. This table comes from immunoSEQ multiplex PCR, and its TCRdb copy is limited to in-frame clones, with some not included. The sample has 440,000 or so clones; around 92% are singletons. The sequencing here drew on peripheral blood, taken in a trial of Ad26.COV2.S vaccine versus placebo. This TCR came from a person aged 18-60 years who received the Ad26.COV2.S COVID-19 vaccine or a placebo.

The DNA for the CDR3 is TGTGCCAGCAGTTACTCGTTCGGCGGATTTAATTCACCCCTCCACTTT. Translation: CASSYSFGGFNSPLHF. The genes are TRBV6-5 and TRBJ1-6; no clear D. CDR1 is MNHEY and CDR2 is SVGAGI in the germline V gene. The CDR3 contains 16 residues. Trimming pared 0 bases from V and 6 bases from J, leaving 12 bases between.